This T cell receptor (beta chain) was sequenced for a study of blood T cell repertoires in COVID-19. Across the study: Sources were T cells, B-cell-depleted T cells, or PBMCs; the material itself was cDNA or gDNA.

The V and J ends lost 1 base and 3 bases respectively, with 4 bases between them. Germline V gene lookup returns CDR1 SGHAT and CDR2 FQNNGV. The CDR3 has 12 amino acids. As handled by the study authors: By means of reference gene primer amplification, nucleated cell counts were estimated. Using immunoSEQ multiplex PCR, the repertoire was profiled, and TCRdb retains in-frame clones only, with some absent. V, J and clone size are taken as reported in that table, and D and trimming were inferred from the DNA itself. The repertoire holds 200,000 to 300,000 clones, with approximately 89% as singletons. Specimen: peripheral blood. V is TRBV11-2 and J is TRBJ2-7; no definite D call. This receptor was obtained from a man aged 40-50 years who had recovered from COVID-19. The DNA of the CDR3 is TGTGCCAGCAGCTTAGCGGGCTACGAGCAGTACTTC. Protein product: CASSLAGYEQYF.